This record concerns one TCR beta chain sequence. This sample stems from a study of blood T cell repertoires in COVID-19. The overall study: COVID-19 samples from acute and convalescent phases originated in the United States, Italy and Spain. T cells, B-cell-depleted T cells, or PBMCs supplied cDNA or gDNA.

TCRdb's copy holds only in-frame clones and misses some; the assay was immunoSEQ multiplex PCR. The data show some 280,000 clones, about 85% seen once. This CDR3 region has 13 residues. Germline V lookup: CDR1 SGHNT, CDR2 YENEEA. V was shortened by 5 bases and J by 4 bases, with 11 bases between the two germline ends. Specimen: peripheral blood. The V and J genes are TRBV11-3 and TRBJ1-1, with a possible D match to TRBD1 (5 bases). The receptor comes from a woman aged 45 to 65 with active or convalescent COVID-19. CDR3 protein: CASSLSGGTEAFF. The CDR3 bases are TGTGCCAGCAGCCTTTCCGGGGGCACTGAAGCTTTCTTT.